The 2 T cell receptor beta chains below were found in one sample sequenced in a study of blood T cell repertoires in COVID-19. TCRdb's copy holds only in-frame clones and misses some; the assay was immunoSEQ multiplex PCR. The sample has more than 70,000 clones; roughly 80% are singletons. Sequencing was performed on peripheral blood. These receptor sequences come from a woman of 80 years or more with active or convalescent COVID-19.

CDR3 residues: CASSLLTGVGDEQFF. Here the CDR3 DNA reads TGTGCCAGCAGCTTATTAACGGGAGTAGGAGATGAGCAGTTCTTC. The chain has TRBV7-9 and TRBJ2-1; D perhaps matches TRBD2 (6 bases). From germline, CDR1 is SEHNR and CDR2 FQNEAQ (reference sequence). Trimming left V 2 bases short and J 8 bases short, with 16 bases between. CDR3 length equals 15 residues.

V and J are TRBV28 and TRBJ2-5; D is perhaps TRBD2 (5 bases). The CDR3 is made up of 14 amino acids. The V end was cut by 7 bases, the J end by 0 bases, with 12 bases between. Per germline, CDR1 MDHEN and CDR2 SYDVKM. The CDR3 spells CASKSGLYQETQYF. CDR3 nucleotide sequence: TGTGCCAGCAAGAGCGGCTTGTACCAAGAGACCCAGTACTTC.